Each of the 27 T cell receptor beta chains below was sequenced from the same sample in a study of blood T cell repertoires in COVID-19. Repertoires were generated with immunoSEQ multiplex PCR, while TCRdb's copy carries only in-frame clones and drops some. The sample gives 25,000 or so clones, just over 85% of which show up once; roughly 7.7% is in the top ten. The sequencing sample was made of peripheral blood. The receptor set was obtained from a woman between 50 and 59 years old with active COVID-19.

This chain uses TRBV5-1 with TRBJ2-7; 14 bases are a match to TRBD2. The CDR3 length is 18 residues. Germline V gene data show CDR1 as SGHRS and CDR2 as YFSETQ. The trim removed 4 bases at V and 0 bases at J, leaving 9 bases unmatched. In nucleotides, the CDR3 is TGCGCCAGCAGCCCAGGGACTAGCGGGAGCTATCTCTCCTACGAGCAGTACTTC. It translates to CASSPGTSGSYLSYEQYF.

This clone was seen just once. The genes are TRBV30 and TRBJ1-2; D unclear. Germline V gene data show CDR1 as GTSNPN and CDR2 as SVGIG (reference sequence). The CDR3 runs to 15 residues. Trimming cost V 2 bases and J 3 bases, with 16 bases left between them. CDR3 amino acids: CAWSSRPGGDYGYTF. CDR3 nucleotide sequence: TGTGCCTGGAGTTCTCGACCGGGTGGCGACTATGGCTACACCTTC.

The chain couples TRBV3-1 (or the pseudogene TRBV3-2) to TRBJ1-4, with a tentative D call TRBD1 (5 bases). The germline CDR1 and CDR2 sequences are LGHDT and YNNKEL (reference sequence). The CDR3 spans 16 residues. V lost 6 bases and J lost 0, with 14 bases in between. CDR3 loop: CASSRTGGATNEKLFF. The CDR3 region has the DNA TGTGCCAGCAGTAGAACGGGAGGGGCAACTAATGAAAAACTGTTTTTT.

V and J are TRBV28 and TRBJ1-2; possibly TRBD1 for D (5 bases). Germline V gene data show CDR1 as MDHEN and CDR2 as SYDVKM. V was trimmed by 4 bases and J by 0 bases, leaving 15 bases between them. The CDR3 runs 16 residues. The CDR3 DNA reads TGTGCCAGCAGTTGGACACCTAAATTTTCTAACTATGGCTACACCTTC. This sequence encodes CASSWTPKFSNYGYTF.

The J gene is TRBJ2-1, the V gene TRBV2; 7 positions match TRBD2. This CDR3 spans 15 amino acids. From germline, CDR1 is SNHLY and CDR2 FYNNEI. J gave up 6 bases and V 3 bases, and 8 bases lay outside the gene matches. The CDR3 spells CASSDPGLSRNEQFF. CDR3 nucleotide sequence: TGTGCCAGCAGTGACCCGGGACTAAGTCGCAATGAGCAGTTCTTC.

This clone was observed a handful of times. This rearrangement joins TRBV11-3 to TRBJ1-5, with no clear D. The CDR3 contains 13 residues. Between the trimmed V and J ends, which lost 0 bases and 9 bases, there was a span of 9 bases. Germline V lookup: CDR1 SGHNT, CDR2 YENEEA. CDR3 bases: TGTGCCAGCAGCTTAGATCTGACTGGGCCCCAGCATTTT. Protein: CASSLDLTGPQHF.

This clone was detected only a few times. The rearrangement links TRBV24-1 to TRBJ2-7; D is perhaps TRBD2 (6 bases). Trimming stripped 7 bases from V and 6 bases from J, with 12 bases between. The CDR3 length is 12 residues. From germline, CDR1 is KGHDR and CDR2 SFDVKD. Here the CDR3 reads CATRSVGGEQYF. The DNA for the CDR3 is TGTGCCACCAGGTCTGTGGGAGGCGAGCAGTACTTC.

J is TRBJ2-7 and V is TRBV5-4; maybe TRBD1 (5 bases). Trimming cost V 4 bases and J 3 bases, with 11 bases left between them. The CDR3 loop spans 13 amino acids. Per the germline V gene, CDR1 is SGHNT and CDR2 is YYREEE (reference sequence). As DNA, the CDR3 is TGTGCCAGCAGCACCCCCGACAGCTACGAGCAGTACTTC. Translation: CASSTPDSYEQYF.

The chain links TRBV18 to TRBJ2-5, with D unresolved. CDR3 length equals 13 residues. Trimming cost V 6 bases and J 2 bases, with 10 bases left between them. From germline, CDR1 is KGHSH and CDR2 LQKENI. The CDR3 spells CASSPTQQETQYF. The CDR3, as DNA: TGTGCCAGCTCGCCGACTCAACAAGAGACCCAGTACTTC.

The gene calls are TRBV21-1 and TRBJ1-5. TRBV21-1 is recorded as a pseudogene. The length of the CDR3 is 14 residues. The CDR3 spells CASSIRGGDQPQHF. CDR3 bases: TGTGCCAGCAGCATTAGGGGGGGCGATCAGCCCCAGCATTTT.

The V gene is TRBV27, the J gene TRBJ2-1, with D maybe TRBD2 (5 bases). Germline CDR1 MNHEY, CDR2 SMNVEV (reference sequence). Trimming stripped 6 bases from V and 10 bases from J, with 10 bases between. The length of the CDR3 is 11 residues. The CDR3 DNA reads TGTGCCAGCAGGGACTCGTGGGAGCAGTTCTTC. Translation: CASRDSWEQFF.

The chain carries TRBV18 and TRBJ2-2, with a tentative D call TRBD1 (6 bases). Germline CDR1 reads KGHSH; CDR2 reads LQKENI. The CDR3 extends over 13 amino acids. Trimming pared 7 bases from V and 3 bases from J, leaving 9 bases between. This CDR3 is CASFEGDTGELFF. CDR3 in DNA: TGTGCCAGCTTCGAGGGGGACACCGGGGAGCTGTTTTTT.

This clone was observed a single time. The CDR3 is CASSLGTGDSGANVLTF. For the CDR3, the DNA is TGTGCCAGCAGTTTGGGCACAGGGGACTCTGGGGCCAACGTCCTGACTTTC. V gene TRBV27 combines with J gene TRBJ2-6; 7 bases are shared with TRBD1. V shed 3 bases, J shed 0 bases, and the junction held 5 bases outside the gene matches. The CDR3 is 17 amino acids. CDR1 MNHEY and CDR2 SMNVEV come from the germline V gene (reference sequence).

This rearrangement joins TRBV4-1 to TRBJ1-1; 7 nucleotides match TRBD1. The germline V gene has CDR1 MGHRA and CDR2 YSYEKL. V lost 6 bases, J lost 0 bases, and 7 bases stayed unmatched. The CDR3 extends over 15 amino acids. CDR3 nucleotide sequence: TGCGCCAGCAGTCGGACAGGAGGTATGAACACTGAAGCTTTCTTT. Its translation: CASSRTGGMNTEAFF.

V gene TRBV9 combines with J gene TRBJ2-7; D may be TRBD1 (6 bases). The CDR3 is 15 residues long. Trimming took 3 bases from V and 7 from J, leaving 20 bases between them. In germline, CDR1 is SGDLS, CDR2 YYNGEE. CDR3 sequence reads: CASSASQGSGGEQYF. The CDR3, as DNA: TGTGCCAGCAGCGCTTCCCAGGGGAGTGGTGGTGAGCAGTACTTC.

The chain is built from TRBV30 and TRBJ2-7; 11 bases are shared with TRBD2. The trim removed 3 bases at V and 2 bases at J, leaving 15 bases unmatched. CDR3 size: 18 residues. Germline lookup yields CDR1 GTSNPN and CDR2 SVGIG (reference sequence). CDR3 region: CAWSSGGLLAGGTYEQYF. The CDR3 nucleotides are TGTGCCTGGAGCTCCGGCGGGCTTCTAGCGGGAGGAACCTACGAGCAGTACTTC.

The gene calls are TRBV5-1 and TRBJ1-2; no clear D. This CDR3 spans 13 amino acids. The ends were cut back, 1 base at V and 4 bases at J, with 8 bases in the middle. Germline CDR1 and CDR2: SGHRS and YFSETQ. CDR3 in DNA: TGCGCCAGCAGCTTGACAAGAAGCTATGGCTACACCTTC. It yields the protein CASSLTRSYGYTF.

This clone turned up a few times. The chain employs TRBV11-2 and TRBJ2-1; 11 bases map to TRBD2. Trimming cost V 3 bases and J 5 bases; bases outside gene matches: 3. This CDR3 comprises 15 residues. CDR1 SGHAT and CDR2 FQNNGV come from the germline V gene. The CDR3 DNA reads as TGTGCCAGCAGCTTTCCGACTAGCGGGAACAATGAGCAGTTCTTC. It codes for CASSFPTSGNNEQFF.

The chain is built from TRBV19 and TRBJ2-3; 9 bases agree with TRBD2. This CDR3 is 18 amino acids long. CDR1 and CDR2 (germline): LNHDA, SQIVND (reference sequence). V lost 3 bases and J lost 4; bases outside the gene matches: 14. CDR3 sequence reads: CASSIRDAGGPGADTQYF. The CDR3 nucleotides are TGTGCCAGTAGTATCAGGGATGCGGGAGGGCCGGGAGCAGATACGCAGTATTTT.

This chain joins TRBV19 and TRBJ2-2, with 13 bases that match TRBD2. Trimming took 11 bases from V and 4 from J; bases not matched to a gene: 10. CDR1 LNHDA and CDR2 SQIVND come from the germline V gene (reference sequence). The CDR3 runs 16 residues. CDR3 loop: CAAGLAGARGTGELFF. The CDR3 coding sequence is TGTGCCGCCGGACTAGCGGGAGCACGAGGCACCGGGGAGCTGTTTTTT.

The chain couples TRBV9 to TRBJ2-1, with TRBD2 matching over 9 bases. V trimming: 4 bases; J trimming: 3 bases; junction bases outside the gene matches: 11. From germline, CDR1 is SGDLS and CDR2 YYNGEE. The CDR3 consists of 17 residues. The CDR3 loop reads CASSPGASGAGYNEQFF. The CDR3 region has the DNA TGTGCCAGCAGCCCCGGGGCTAGCGGGGCTGGCTACAATGAGCAGTTCTTC.

The V call is TRBV27, the J call TRBJ2-4; tentative D call: TRBD2 (6 bases). Germline assignment: CDR1 MNHEY and CDR2 SMNVEV (reference sequence). The CDR3 contains 13 residues. V was pared by 2 bases and J by 13 bases, with 15 bases between. CDR3 DNA: TGTGCCAGCAGTTTAGTCCCCGGGGGACGGCAGTACTTC. Its protein product is CASSLVPGGRQYF.

The V call is TRBV28, the J call TRBJ2-7; 7 nucleotides align to TRBD1. V was clipped by 5 bases and J by 1 base; unmatched bases: 8. The CDR3 sequence is 15 residues long. CDR1 is MDHEN, CDR2 SYDVKM, per germline. CDR3 residues: CASSVRDRESYEQYF. For the CDR3, the DNA is TGTGCCAGCAGTGTCCGGGACAGAGAATCCTACGAGCAGTACTTC.

The chain uses TRBV19 and TRBJ2-7; possible D gene TRBD1, 5 bases. V lost 2 bases, J lost 5 bases, and 13 bases lay in between. The CDR3 runs 14 residues. CDR1 and CDR2 from the germline V gene are LNHDA and SQIVND (reference sequence). The DNA of the CDR3 is TGTGCCAGTAGTATATGGGGCAGGGCTAACGAGCAGTACTTC. Translated, it gives CASSIWGRANEQYF.

This chain connects TRBV9 to TRBJ1-1; tentative D call: TRBD1 (6 bases). CDR1 and CDR2 from the germline V gene are SGDLS and YYNGEE. Trimming pared 3 bases from V and 0 bases from J, leaving 12 bases between. The CDR3 loop spans 15 amino acids. DNA for the CDR3: TGTGCCAGCAGCGCTTCTGGGACAATGAACACTGAAGCTTTCTTT. It codes for CASSASGTMNTEAFF.

The rearrangement links TRBV5-1 to TRBJ1-5, with TRBD1 matching over 9 bases. CDR1 and CDR2 (germline): SGHRS, YFSETQ. CDR3 length: 16 residues. Trimming cost V 7 bases and J 3 bases; bases outside gene matches: 11. The CDR3 here is CASGTGRSPDNQPQHF. The CDR3 DNA reads TGCGCCAGCGGGACAGGGAGGAGCCCAGACAATCAGCCCCAGCATTTT.

This chain uses TRBV11-2 with TRBJ1-2; possibly TRBD1 for D (5 bases). V was cut by 4 bases and J by 6 bases, with 15 bases left in between. The length of the CDR3 is 14 residues. Germline loops: CDR1 SGHAT, CDR2 FQNNGV. DNA of the CDR3: TGTGCCAGCAGCTCCGCCCAGGGAGGGAATGGCTACACCTTC. Translated, it gives CASSSAQGGNGYTF.